This T cell receptor beta chain was identified in a study of PD-1 blockade in mismatch repair-deficient tumors. The wider study: Patients had about a dozen mismatch repair-deficient cancer types and were previously treated and progressing.

This CDR3 spans 14 amino acids. Germline V gene data show CDR1 as SGHDT and CDR2 as YYEEEE. Trimming shortened V by 0 bases and J by 4 bases, and 10 bases separated the two germline ends. About this clone itself: Its antigen remains unidentified.

Mismatch repair deficiency was confirmed in all patients, by PCR or immunohistochemistry. TCR sequencing covered a few patients who responded to pembrolizumab. Study outcomes and limitations: Tumor-resident clones, often undetectable pretreatment in blood, expanded then contracted after pembrolizumab.

TCRdb's copy holds only in-frame clones and misses some; the assay was immunoSEQ multiplex PCR. This table holds about 25,000 clones, approximately 88% found once. This TCR derives from an adult with mismatch repair-deficient cancer. The V call is TRBV5-6, the J call TRBJ1-2; TRBD1 might be the D (5 bases). Sequences were derived from PBMCs, sampled before pembrolizumab treatment. CDR3 nucleotide sequence: TGTGCCAGCAGCTTGGACAGGAATTTCTATGGCTACACCTTC. It codes for CASSLDRNFYGYTF.